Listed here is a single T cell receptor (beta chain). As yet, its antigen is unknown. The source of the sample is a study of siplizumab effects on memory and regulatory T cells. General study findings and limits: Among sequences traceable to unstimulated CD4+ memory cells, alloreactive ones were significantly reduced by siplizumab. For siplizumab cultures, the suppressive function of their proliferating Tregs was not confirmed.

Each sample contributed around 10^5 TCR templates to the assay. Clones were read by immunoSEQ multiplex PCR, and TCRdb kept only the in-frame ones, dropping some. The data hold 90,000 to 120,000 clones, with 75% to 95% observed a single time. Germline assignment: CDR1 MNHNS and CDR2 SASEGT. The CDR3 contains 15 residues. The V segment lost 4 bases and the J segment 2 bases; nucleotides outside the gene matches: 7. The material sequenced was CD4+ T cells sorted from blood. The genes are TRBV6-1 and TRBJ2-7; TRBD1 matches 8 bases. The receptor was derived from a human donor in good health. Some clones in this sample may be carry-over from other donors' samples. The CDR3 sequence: CASSGGTGSTYEQYF. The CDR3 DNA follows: TGTGCCAGCAGTGGAGGGACAGGATCAACCTACGAGCAGTACTTC.